This T cell receptor beta chain emerged from a study of blood T cell repertoires in COVID-19. Across the study: Donors in the United States, Italy and Spain gave samples during acute or convalescent COVID-19. Sources were T cells, B-cell-depleted T cells, or PBMCs; the material itself was cDNA or gDNA.

This CDR3 is 15 amino acids long. Germline V gene sequence: CDR1 LNHDA, CDR2 SQIVND (reference sequence). Trimming cost V 7 bases and J 8 bases; bases outside gene matches: 16. Under the authors' procedure: Estimation of nucleated cell counts relied on the amplification of reference gene primers. TCRdb's copy holds only in-frame clones and misses some; the assay was immunoSEQ multiplex PCR. Clone size and V and J calls were adopted from that table, with D and trimming inferred from the DNA. The sample has roughly 330,000 clones; around 80% are singletons. This clone was seen a handful of times. The origin of this receptor is a woman in her fifties or sixties with acute or convalescent COVID-19. The chain is built from TRBV19 and TRBJ1-2, with TRBD1 matching over 7 bases. The sequenced material came from peripheral blood. CDR3 region: CASMRGQGGTAGYTF. The CDR3 DNA follows: TGTGCCAGTATGAGGGGGCAGGGAGGAACTGCCGGCTACACCTTC.